This T cell receptor (beta chain) originates from a study of T-cell memory formation after mild COVID-19. General study points: Mainly in CM and EM were contracting CD4+ clones; CD8+ were in EMRA.

Using its own MiXCR run on the 5' RACE reads, TCRdb lists one record per CDR3 protein. The sample contains about 270,000 distinct CDR3 sequences, around 16% of which appear only once. V lost 1 base to trimming and J lost 3 bases, with 18 bases between them. The CDR3 has 17 amino acids. Germline CDR1 and CDR2: SGHAT and FQNNGV. About this clonotype: Its antigen is unidentified.

The chain recombines TRBV11-2 with TRBJ1-1; no reliable D call. Sequencing was performed on PBMCs or a T cell subset sorted from them (not recorded which). This receptor was taken from a man younger than 35 who had mild COVID-19 (a few samples of this study predate the infection). Cell type and time point are not known. The chain's CDR3 is CASSLVFTARADTEAFF. Written as DNA, the CDR3 is TGTGCCAGCAGCTTAGTATTCACAGCCCGCGCGGACACTGAAGCTTTCTTT.